This T cell receptor (beta chain) came from a study of blood T cell repertoires in COVID-19. With V trimmed by 6 bases and J by 3 bases, 6 bases remained unmatched. The CDR3 is 14 amino acids. Germline values: CDR1 LNHDA, CDR2 SQIVND (reference sequence). The protocol was immunoSEQ multiplex PCR, while the TCRdb copy is restricted to in-frame clones and leaves out a portion. The data show more than 300,000 clones, more than 75% seen once. This TCR came from a man aged 25-45 years who had recovered from COVID-19. The sample consisted of PBMCs or T cells enriched from blood (not recorded which). The V call is TRBV19, the J call TRBJ1-1; 8 positions match TRBD1. As DNA, the CDR3 is TGTGCCAGTAGCCCCAGGGGGCCTGACACTGAAGCTTTCTTT. Its translation: CASSPRGPDTEAFF.